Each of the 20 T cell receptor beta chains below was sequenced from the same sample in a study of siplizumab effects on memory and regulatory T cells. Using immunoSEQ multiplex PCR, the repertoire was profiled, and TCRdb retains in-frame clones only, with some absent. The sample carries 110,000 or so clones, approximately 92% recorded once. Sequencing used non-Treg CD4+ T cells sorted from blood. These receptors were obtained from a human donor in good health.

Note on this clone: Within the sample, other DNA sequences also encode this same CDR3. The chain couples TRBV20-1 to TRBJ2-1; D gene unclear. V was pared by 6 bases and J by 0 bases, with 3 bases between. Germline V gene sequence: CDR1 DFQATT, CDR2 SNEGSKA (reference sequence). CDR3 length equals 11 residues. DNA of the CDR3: TGCAGTGCCAGCTCCTACAATGAGCAGTTCTTC. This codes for CSASSYNEQFF.

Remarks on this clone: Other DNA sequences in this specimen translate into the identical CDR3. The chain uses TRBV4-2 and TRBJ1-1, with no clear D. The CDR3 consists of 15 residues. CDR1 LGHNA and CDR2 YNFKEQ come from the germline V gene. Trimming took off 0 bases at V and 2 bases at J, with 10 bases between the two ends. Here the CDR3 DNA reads TGTGCCAGCAGCCAAGATCGAGGCACAAACACTGAAGCTTTCTTT. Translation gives CASSQDRGTNTEAFF.

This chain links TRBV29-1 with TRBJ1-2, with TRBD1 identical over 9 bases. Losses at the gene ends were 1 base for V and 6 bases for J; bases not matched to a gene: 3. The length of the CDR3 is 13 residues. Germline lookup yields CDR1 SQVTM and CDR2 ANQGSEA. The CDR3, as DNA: TGCAGCGTTGAAGCAAGGACAGGGGATGGCTACACCTTC. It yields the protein CSVEARTGDGYTF.

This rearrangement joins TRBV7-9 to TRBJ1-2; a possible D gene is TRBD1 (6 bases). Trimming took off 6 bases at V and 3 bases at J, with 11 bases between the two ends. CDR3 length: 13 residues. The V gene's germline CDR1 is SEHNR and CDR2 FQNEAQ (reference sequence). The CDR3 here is CASSERGDYGYTF. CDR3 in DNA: TGTGCCAGCAGTGAAAGGGGGGACTATGGCTACACCTTC.

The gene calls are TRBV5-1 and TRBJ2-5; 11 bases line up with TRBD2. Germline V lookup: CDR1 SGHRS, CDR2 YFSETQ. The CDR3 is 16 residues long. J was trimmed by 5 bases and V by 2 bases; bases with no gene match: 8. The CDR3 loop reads CASSFSSGGPGETQYF. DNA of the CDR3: TGCGCCAGCAGCTTTTCTAGCGGGGGGCCGGGGGAGACCCAGTACTTC.

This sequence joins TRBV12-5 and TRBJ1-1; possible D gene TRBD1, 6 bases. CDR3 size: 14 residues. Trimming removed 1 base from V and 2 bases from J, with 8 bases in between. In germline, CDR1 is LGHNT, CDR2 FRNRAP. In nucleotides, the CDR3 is TGTGCTAGTGGTTTGGGACAGGAAAACACTGAAGCTTTCTTT. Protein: CASGLGQENTEAFF. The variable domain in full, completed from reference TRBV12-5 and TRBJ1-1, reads DARVTQTPRHKVTEMGQEVTMRCQPILGHNTVFWYRQTMMQGLELLAYFRNRAPLDDSGMPKDRFSAEMPDATLATLKIQPSEPRDSAVYFCASGLGQENTEAFFGQGTRLTVV.

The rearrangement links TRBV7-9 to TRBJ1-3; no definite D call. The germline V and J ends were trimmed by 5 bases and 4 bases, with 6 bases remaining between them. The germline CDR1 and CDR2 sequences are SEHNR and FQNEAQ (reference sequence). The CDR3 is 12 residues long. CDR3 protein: CASSPPGNTIYF. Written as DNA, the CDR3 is TGTGCCAGCAGCCCCCCGGGAAACACCATATATTTT.

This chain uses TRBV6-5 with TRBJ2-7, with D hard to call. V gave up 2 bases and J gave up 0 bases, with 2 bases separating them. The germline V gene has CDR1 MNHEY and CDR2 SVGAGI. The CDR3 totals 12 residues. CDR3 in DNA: TGTGCCAGCAGTTACCACTCCTACGAGCAGTACTTC. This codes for CASSYHSYEQYF.

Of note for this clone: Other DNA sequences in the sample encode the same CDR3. The CDR3 DNA reads TGCAGCGTTGGAGGCAGGGGGCGTAACTATGGCTACACCTTC. Its translation: CSVGGRGRNYGYTF. The chain couples TRBV29-1 to TRBJ1-2; 8 nucleotides match TRBD1. This CDR3 contains 14 residues. The germline V gene has CDR1 SQVTM and CDR2 ANQGSEA. V was clipped by 4 bases and J by 1 base; unmatched bases: 5.

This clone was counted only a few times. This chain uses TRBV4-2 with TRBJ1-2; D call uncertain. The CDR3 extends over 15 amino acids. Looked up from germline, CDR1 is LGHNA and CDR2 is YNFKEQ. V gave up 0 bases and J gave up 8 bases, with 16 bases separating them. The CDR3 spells CASSQEGTPERGYTF. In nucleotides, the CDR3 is TGTGCCAGCAGCCAAGAGGGAACCCCCGAAAGAGGCTACACCTTC.

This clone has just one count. Written as DNA, the CDR3 is TGCGCCAGCAGCTTTGGATCCTCTAGGAACAATGAGCAGTTCTTC. Encoded protein: CASSFGSSRNNEQFF. The J gene is TRBJ2-1, the V gene TRBV5-1; D not resolved. Looked up from germline, CDR1 is SGHRS and CDR2 is YFSETQ. The CDR3 loop spans 15 amino acids. The germline V and J ends were trimmed by 2 bases and 5 bases, with 14 bases remaining between them.

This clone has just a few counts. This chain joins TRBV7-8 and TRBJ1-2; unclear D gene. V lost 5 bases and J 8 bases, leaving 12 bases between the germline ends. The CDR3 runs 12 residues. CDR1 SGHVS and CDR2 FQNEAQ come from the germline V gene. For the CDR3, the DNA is TGTGCCAGCAGCCCCCCAAACGGCGGCTACACCTTC. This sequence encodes CASSPPNGGYTF.

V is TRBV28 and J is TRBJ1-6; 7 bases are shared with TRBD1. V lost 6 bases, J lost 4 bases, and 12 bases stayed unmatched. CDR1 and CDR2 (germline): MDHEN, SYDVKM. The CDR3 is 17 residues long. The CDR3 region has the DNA TGTGCCAGCAGCCCACCCCTCGGACAGGTTTATAATTCACCCCTCCACTTT. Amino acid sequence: CASSPPLGQVYNSPLHF. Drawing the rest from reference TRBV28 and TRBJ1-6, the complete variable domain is DVKVTQSSRYLVKRTGEKVFLECVQDMDHENMFWYRQDPGLGLRLIYFSYDVKMKEKGDIPEGYSVSREKKERFSLILESASTNQTSMYLCASSPPLGQVYNSPLHFGNGTRLTVT.

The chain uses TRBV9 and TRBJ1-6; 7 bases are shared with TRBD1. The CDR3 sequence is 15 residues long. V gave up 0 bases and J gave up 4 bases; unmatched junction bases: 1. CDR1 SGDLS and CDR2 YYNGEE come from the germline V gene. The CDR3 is CASSVEGQYNSPLHF. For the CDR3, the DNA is TGTGCCAGCAGCGTAGAGGGACAGTATAATTCACCCCTCCACTTT.

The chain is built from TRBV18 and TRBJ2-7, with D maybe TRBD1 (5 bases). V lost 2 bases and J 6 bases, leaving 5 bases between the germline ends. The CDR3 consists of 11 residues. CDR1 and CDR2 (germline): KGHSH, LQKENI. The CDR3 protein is CASSPGAEQYF. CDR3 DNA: TGTGCCAGCTCACCAGGGGCCGAGCAGTACTTC.

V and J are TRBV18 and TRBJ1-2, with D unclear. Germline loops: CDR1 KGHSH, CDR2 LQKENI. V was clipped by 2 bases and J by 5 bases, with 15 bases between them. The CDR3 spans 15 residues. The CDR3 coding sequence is TGTGCCAGCTCACCAGGACTCCTGGGTCCTTATGGCTACACCTTC. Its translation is CASSPGLLGPYGYTF.

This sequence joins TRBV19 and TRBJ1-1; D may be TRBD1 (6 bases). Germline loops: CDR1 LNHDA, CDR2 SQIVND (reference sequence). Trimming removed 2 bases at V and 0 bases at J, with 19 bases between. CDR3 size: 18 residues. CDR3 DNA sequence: TGTGCCAGTAGTATACCGAACTTCAGGGGCACCATGAACACTGAAGCTTTCTTT. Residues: CASSIPNFRGTMNTEAFF.

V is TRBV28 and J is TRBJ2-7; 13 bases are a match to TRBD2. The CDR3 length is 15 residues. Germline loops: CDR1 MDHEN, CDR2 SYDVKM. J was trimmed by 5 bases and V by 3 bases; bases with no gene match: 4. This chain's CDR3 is CASSLLTSGGNEQYF. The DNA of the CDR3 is TGTGCCAGCAGTTTGTTGACTAGCGGGGGGAACGAGCAGTACTTC.

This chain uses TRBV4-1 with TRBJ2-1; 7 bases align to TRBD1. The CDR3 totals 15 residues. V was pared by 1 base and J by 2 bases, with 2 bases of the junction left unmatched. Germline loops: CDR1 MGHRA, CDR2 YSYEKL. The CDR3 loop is CASSQGDRAYNEQFF. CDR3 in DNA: TGCGCCAGCAGCCAAGGGGACAGAGCCTACAATGAGCAGTTCTTC.

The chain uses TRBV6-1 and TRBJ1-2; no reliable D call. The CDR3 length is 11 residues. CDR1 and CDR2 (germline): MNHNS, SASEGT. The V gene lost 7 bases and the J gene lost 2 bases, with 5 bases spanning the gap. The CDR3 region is CASTDNYGYTF. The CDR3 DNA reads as TGTGCCAGCACCGACAACTATGGCTACACCTTC.